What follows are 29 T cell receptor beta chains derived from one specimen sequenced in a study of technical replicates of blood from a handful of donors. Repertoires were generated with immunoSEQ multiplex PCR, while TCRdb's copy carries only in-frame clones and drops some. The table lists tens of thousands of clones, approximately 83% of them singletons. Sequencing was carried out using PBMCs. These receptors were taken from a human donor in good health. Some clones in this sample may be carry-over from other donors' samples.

The CDR3 is CASSVSAGDNNEQFF. CDR3 bases: TGTGCCAGCAGCGTATCCGCAGGGGACAACAATGAGCAGTTCTTC. V is TRBV9 and J is TRBJ2-1, with D maybe TRBD1 (6 bases). Deletions cut 1 base from V and 5 bases from J, with 13 bases between. The germline gives CDR1 SGDLS, CDR2 YYNGEE. This CDR3 comprises 15 residues.

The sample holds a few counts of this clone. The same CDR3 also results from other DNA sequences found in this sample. Here the CDR3 reads CASSLDRAYEQYF. The DNA of the CDR3 is TGTGCCAGCAGCTTAGACAGGGCCTACGAGCAGTACTTC. The chain couples TRBV11-2 to TRBJ2-7; TRBD1 is a possible D gene (5 bases). The CDR3 is made up of 13 amino acids. Per germline, CDR1 SGHAT and CDR2 FQNNGV. The ends were cut back, 0 bases at V and 2 bases at J, with 5 bases in the middle.

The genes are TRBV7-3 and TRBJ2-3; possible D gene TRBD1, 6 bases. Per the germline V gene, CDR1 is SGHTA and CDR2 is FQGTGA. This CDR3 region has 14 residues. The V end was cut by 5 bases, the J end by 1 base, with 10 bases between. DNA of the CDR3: TGTGCCAGCAGCGCCGCAGGGGGCACAGATACGCAGTATTTT. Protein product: CASSAAGGTDTQYF.

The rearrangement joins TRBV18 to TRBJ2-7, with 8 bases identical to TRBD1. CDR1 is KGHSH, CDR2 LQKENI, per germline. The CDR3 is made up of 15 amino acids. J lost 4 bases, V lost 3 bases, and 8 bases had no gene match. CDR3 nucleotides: TGTGCCAGCTCACCCCAGGGGGCTAGTAGTTACGAGCAGTACTTC. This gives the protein CASSPQGASSYEQYF. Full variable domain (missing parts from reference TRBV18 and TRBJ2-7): NAGVMQNPRHLVRRRGQEARLRCSPMKGHSHVYWYRQLPEEGLKFMVYLQKENIIDESGMPKERFSAEFPKEGPSILRIQQVVRGDSAAYFCASSPQGASSYEQYFGPGTRLTVT.

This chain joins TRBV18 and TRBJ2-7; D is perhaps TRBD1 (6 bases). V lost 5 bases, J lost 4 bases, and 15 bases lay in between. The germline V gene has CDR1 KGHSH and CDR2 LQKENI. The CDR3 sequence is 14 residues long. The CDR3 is CASSAGSGAYEQYF. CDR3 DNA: TGTGCCAGCTCAGCTGGCTCAGGGGCTTACGAGCAGTACTTC. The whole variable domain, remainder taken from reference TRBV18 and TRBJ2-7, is NAGVMQNPRHLVRRRGQEARLRCSPMKGHSHVYWYRQLPEEGLKFMVYLQKENIIDESGMPKERFSAEFPKEGPSILRIQQVVRGDSAAYFCASSAGSGAYEQYFGPGTRLTVT.

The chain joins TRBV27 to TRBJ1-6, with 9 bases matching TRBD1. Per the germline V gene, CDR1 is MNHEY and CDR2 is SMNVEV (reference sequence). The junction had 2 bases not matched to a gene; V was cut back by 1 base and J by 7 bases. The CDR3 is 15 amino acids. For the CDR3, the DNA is TGTGCCAGCAGTTTATTCGGGACAGGGAATTCACCCCTCCACTTT. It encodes CASSLFGTGNSPLHF.

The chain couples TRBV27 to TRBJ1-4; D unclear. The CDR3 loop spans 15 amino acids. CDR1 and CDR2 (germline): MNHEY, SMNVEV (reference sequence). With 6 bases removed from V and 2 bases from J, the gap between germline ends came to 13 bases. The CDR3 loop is CASRLGFGTNEKLFF. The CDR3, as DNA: TGTGCCAGCAGGTTGGGCTTTGGGACTAATGAAAAACTGTTTTTT.

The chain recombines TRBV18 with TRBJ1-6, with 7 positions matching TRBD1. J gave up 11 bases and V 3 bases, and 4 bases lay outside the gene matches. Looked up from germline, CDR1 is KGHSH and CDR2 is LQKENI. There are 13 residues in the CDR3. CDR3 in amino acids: CASSPGQPAPLHF. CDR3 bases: TGTGCCAGCTCACCGGGACAGCCAGCACCCCTCCACTTT.

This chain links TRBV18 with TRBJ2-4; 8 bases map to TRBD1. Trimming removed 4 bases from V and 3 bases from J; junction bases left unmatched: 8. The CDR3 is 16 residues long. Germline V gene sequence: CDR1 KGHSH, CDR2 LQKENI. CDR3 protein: CASSLQQGAGKNIQYF. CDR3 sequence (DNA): TGTGCCAGCTCACTACAGCAGGGGGCGGGCAAAAACATTCAGTACTTC.

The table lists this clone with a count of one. Here the CDR3 DNA reads TGTGCCAGCAGCCCATACAATGAGCAGTTCTTC. Translation: CASSPYNEQFF. This chain joins TRBV7-8 and TRBJ2-1; D gene ambiguous. The germline CDR1 and CDR2 sequences are SGHVS and FQNEAQ. The CDR3 length is 11 residues. Trimming pared 5 bases from V and 4 bases from J, leaving 3 bases between.

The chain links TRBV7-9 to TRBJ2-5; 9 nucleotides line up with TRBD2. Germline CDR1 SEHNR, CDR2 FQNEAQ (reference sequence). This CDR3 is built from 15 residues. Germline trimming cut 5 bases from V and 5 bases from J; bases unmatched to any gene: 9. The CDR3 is CASSRYAGGVETQYF. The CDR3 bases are TGTGCCAGCAGCCGTTACGCGGGAGGGGTGGAGACCCAGTACTTC.

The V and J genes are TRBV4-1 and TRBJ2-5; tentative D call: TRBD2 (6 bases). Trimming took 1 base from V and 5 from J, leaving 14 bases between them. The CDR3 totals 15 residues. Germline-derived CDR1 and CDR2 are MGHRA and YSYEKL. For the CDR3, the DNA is TGCGCCAGCAGCCAAGGGTGGACTGCGGGGGAGACCCAGTACTTC. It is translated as CASSQGWTAGETQYF.

The CDR3 nucleotides read TGCGCCAGCAGCATCCGGACTAGCGGGGGCTCCTACGAGCAGTACTTC. Amino acid sequence: CASSIRTSGGSYEQYF. The genes are TRBV5-1 and TRBJ2-7, with 13 nucleotides matching TRBD2. The CDR3 is 16 amino acids. Germline CDR1 reads SGHRS; CDR2 reads YFSETQ. The V gene end was trimmed by 4 bases and the J gene end by 0 bases; junction bases not matched to a gene: 4.

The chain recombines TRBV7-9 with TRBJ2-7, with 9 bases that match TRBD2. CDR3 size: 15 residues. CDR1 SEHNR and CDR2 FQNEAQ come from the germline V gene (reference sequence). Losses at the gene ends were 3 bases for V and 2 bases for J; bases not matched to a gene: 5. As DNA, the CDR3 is TGTGCCAGCAGCTTGGCTAGCGGGATGACCTACGAGCAGTACTTC. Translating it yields CASSLASGMTYEQYF.

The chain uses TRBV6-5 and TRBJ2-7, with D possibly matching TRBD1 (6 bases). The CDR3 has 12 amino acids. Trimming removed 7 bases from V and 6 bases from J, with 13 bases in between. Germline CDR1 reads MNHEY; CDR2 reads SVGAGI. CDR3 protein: CASTKQGGEQYF. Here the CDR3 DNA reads TGTGCCAGCACAAAACAGGGTGGCGAGCAGTACTTC.

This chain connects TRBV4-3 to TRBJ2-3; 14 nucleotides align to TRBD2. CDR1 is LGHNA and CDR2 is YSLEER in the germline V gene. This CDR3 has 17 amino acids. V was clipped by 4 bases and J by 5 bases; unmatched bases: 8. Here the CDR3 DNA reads TGCGCCAGCAGCCGAGGGGGGACTAGCGGGAGTTTAGATACGCAGTATTTT. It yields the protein CASSRGGTSGSLDTQYF.

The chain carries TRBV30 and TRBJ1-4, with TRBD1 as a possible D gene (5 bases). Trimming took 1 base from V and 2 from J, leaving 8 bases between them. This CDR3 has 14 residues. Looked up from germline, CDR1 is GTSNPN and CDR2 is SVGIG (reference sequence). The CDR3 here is CAWSAGGTNEKLFF. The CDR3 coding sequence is TGTGCCTGGAGTGCTGGGGGGACTAATGAAAAACTGTTTTTT. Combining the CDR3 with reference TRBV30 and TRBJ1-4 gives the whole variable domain SQTIHQWPATLVQPVGSPLSLECTVEGTSNPNLYWYRQAAGRGLQLLFYSVGIGQISSEVPQNLSASRPQDRQFILSSKKLLLSDSGFYLCAWSAGGTNEKLFFGSGTQLSVL.

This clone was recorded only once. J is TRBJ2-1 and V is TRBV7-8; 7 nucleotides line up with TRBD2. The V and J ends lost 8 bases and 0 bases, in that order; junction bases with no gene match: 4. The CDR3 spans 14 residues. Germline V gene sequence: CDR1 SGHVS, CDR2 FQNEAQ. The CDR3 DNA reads TGTGCCAGCGCGAGCGGGACCTCCTACAATGAGCAGTTCTTC. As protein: CASASGTSYNEQFF.

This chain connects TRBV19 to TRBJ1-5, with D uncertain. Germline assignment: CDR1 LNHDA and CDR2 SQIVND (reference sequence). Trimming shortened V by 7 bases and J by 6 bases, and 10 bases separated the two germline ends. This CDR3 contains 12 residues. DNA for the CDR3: TGTGCCAGTAAGAATCGGGGTCAGCCCCAGCATTTT. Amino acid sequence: CASKNRGQPQHF.

Here the CDR3 DNA reads TGTGCCAGCAGCTTCGGGACTAGCGGGAGAAATGAGCAGTTCTTC. It codes for CASSFGTSGRNEQFF. This chain joins TRBV7-9 and TRBJ2-1; the match to TRBD2 covers 14 bases. The CDR3 has 15 amino acids. CDR1 and CDR2 from the germline V gene are SEHNR and FQNEAQ (reference sequence). J gave up 7 bases and V 3 bases, and 2 bases lay outside the gene matches.

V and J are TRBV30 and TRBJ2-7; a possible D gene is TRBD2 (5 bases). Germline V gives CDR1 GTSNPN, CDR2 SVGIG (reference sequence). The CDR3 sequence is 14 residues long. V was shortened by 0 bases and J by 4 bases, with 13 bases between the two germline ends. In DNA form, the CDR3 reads TGTGCCTGGAGTGTACTGGAGTCGGGGTACGAGCAGTACTTC. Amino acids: CAWSVLESGYEQYF.

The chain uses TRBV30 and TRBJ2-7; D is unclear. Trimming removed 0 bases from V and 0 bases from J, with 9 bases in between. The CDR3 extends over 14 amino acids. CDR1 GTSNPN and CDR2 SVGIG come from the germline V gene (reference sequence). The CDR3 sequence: CAWSVLESSYEQYF. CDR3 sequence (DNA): TGTGCCTGGAGTGTCTTAGAGAGCTCCTACGAGCAGTACTTC.

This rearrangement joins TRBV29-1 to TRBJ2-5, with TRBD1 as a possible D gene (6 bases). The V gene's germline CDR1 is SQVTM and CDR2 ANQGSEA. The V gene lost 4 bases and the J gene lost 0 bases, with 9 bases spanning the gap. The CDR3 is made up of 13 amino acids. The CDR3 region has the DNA TGCAGCGTTGCTGGACAGTACCAAGAGACCCAGTACTTC. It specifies CSVAGQYQETQYF.

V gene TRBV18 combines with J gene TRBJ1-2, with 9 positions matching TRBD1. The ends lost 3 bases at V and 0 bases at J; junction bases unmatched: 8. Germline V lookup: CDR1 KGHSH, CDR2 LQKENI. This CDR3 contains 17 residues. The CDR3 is CASSPGTGIGANYGYTF. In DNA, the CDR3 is TGTGCCAGCTCACCCGGGACAGGGATAGGAGCTAACTATGGCTACACCTTC.

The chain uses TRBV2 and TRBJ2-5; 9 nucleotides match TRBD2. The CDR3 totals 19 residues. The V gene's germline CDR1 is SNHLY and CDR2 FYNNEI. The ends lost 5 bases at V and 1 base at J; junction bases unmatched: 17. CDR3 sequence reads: CASSPSRGSGGHFQETQYF. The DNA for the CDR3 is TGTGCCAGCAGTCCCTCTCGGGGTAGCGGGGGACACTTCCAAGAGACCCAGTACTTC.

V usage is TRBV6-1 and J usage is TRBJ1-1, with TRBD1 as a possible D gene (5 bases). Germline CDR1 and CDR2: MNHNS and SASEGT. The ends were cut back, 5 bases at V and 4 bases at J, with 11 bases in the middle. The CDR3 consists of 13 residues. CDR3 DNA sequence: TGTGCCAGCAGTTATAATCAGGGCACTGAAGCTTTCTTT. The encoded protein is CASSYNQGTEAFF.

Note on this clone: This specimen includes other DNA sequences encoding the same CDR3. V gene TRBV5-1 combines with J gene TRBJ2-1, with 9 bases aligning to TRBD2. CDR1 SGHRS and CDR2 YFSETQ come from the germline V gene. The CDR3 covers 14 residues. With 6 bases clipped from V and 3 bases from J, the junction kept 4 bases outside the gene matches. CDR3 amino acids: CASTAGGGYNEQFF. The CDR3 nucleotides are TGCGCCAGCACAGCGGGAGGAGGCTACAATGAGCAGTTCTTC.

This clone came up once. CDR3 sequence: CASSRTSGGYNEQFF. Here the CDR3 DNA reads TGTGCCAGTAGTAGGACTAGCGGGGGTTACAATGAGCAGTTCTTC. The chain recombines TRBV19 with TRBJ2-1; the match to TRBD2 covers 13 bases. The V gene end was trimmed by 4 bases and the J gene end by 4 bases; junction bases not matched to a gene: 1. The germline V gene encodes CDR1 LNHDA and CDR2 SQIVND (reference sequence). The CDR3 sequence is 15 residues long.

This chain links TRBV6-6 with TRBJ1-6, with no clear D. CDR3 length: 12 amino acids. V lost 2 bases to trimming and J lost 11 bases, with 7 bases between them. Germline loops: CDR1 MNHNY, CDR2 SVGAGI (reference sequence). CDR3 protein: CASSYDGAPLHF. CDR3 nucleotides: TGTGCCAGCAGTTACGACGGGGCACCCCTCCACTTT.